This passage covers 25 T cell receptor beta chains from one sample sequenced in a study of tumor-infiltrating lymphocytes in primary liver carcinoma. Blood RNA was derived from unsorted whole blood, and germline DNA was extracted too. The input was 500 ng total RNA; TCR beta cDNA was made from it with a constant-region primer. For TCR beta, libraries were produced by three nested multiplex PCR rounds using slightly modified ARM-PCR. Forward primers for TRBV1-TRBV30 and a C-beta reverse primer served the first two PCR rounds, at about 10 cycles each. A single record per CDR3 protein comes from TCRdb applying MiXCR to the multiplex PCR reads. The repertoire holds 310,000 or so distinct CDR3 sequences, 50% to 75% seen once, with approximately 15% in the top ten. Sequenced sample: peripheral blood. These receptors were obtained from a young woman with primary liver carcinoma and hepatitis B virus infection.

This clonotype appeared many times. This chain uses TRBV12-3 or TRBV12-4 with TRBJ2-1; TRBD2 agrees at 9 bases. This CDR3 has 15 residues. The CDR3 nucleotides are TGTGCGTCCAAACGGGCTAGCGGGACCTACAATGAGCAGTTCTTC. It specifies CASKRASGTYNEQFF.

CDR3 nucleotide sequence: TGTGCCAGCATCCTAAAGGAAGGGTGGGGAAATAGCACAGATACGCAGTATTTT. Translation: CASILKEGWGNSTDTQYF. The J gene is TRBJ2-3, the V gene TRBV21-1. TRBV21-1 is annotated as a pseudogene. This CDR3 has 18 residues.

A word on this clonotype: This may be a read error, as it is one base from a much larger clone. The CDR3 DNA is TGTGCCAGCAGCCAAGATCGGGGAGTGTCCTACAATGAGCAGCTCTTC. Encoded protein: CASSQDRGVSYNEQLF. The chain joins TRBV4-2 to TRBJ2-1; TRBD2 is a possible D gene (5 bases). Germline V gene lookup returns CDR1 LGHNA and CDR2 YNFKEQ. CDR3 length: 16 amino acids.

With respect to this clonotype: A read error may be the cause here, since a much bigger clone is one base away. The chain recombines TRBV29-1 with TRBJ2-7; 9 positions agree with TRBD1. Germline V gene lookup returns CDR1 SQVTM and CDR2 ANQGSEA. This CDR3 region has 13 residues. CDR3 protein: CSVSPGQGTERYF. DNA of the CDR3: TGCAGCGTTAGTCCGGGACAGGGAACCGAGCGGTACTTC.

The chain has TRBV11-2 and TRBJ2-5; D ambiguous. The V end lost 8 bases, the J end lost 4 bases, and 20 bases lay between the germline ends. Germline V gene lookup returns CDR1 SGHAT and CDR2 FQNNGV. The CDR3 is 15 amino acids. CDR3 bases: TGTGCCAGCGGCTCTCCCAAAACTACGATAGAGACCCAGTACTTC. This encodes CASGSPKTTIETQYF.

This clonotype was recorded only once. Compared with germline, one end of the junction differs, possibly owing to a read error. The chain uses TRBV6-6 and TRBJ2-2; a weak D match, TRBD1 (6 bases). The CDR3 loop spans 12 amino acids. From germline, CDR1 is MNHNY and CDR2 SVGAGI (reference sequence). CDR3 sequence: CTSRYRAGELFF. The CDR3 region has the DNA TGTACCAGCAGATACAGGGCCGGGGAGCTGTTTTTT.

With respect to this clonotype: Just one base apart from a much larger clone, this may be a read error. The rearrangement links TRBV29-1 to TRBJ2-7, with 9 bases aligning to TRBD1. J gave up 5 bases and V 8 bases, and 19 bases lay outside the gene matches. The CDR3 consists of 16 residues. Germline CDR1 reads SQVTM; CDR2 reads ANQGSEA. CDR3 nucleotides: TGCAGCATTGGAGAAATACCGGGACAGGGATTACACGAGCAGTACTTC. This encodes CSIGEIPGQGLHEQYF.

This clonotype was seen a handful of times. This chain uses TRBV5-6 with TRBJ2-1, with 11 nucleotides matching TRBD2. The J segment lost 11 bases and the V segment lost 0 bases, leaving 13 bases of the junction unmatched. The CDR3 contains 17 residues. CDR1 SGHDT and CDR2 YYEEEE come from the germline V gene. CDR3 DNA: TGTGCCAGCAGCTTGGCTTTTGCTGTGGGACTAGCGGAAAAGCAGTTCTTC. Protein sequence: CASSLAFAVGLAEKQFF.

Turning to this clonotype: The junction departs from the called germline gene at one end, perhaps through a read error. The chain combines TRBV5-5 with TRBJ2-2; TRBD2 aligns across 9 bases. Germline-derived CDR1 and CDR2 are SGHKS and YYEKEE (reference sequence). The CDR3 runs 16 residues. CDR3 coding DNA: TGTACCAGCAGCTTGGGATTAGCGGGAGTGACCGGGGAGCTGTTTTTT. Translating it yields CTSSLGLAGVTGELFF.

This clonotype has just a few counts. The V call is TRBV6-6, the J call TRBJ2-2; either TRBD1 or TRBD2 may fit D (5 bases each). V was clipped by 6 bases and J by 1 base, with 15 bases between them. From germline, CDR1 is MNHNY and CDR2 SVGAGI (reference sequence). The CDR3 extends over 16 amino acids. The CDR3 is CASRPPGRRNTGELFF. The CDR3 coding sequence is TGTGCCAGCAGACCCCCGGGACGGAGGAACACCGGGGAGCTGTTTTTT.

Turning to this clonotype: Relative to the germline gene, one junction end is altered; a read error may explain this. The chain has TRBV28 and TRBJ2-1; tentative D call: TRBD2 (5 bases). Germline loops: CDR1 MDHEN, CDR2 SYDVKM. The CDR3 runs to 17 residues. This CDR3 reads CVSSSTVETSRTFEQFF. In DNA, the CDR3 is TGTGTCAGCAGTTCAACCGTTGAAACGTCTAGGACTTTTGAGCAGTTCTTC.

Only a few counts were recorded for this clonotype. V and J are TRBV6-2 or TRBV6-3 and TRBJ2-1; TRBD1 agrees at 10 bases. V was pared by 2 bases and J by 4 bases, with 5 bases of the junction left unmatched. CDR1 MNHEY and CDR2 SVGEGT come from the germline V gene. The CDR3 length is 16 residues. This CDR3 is CASSYPGQGFYNEQFF. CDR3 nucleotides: TGTGCCAGCAGTTACCCGGGACAGGGGTTTTACAATGAGCAGTTCTTC.

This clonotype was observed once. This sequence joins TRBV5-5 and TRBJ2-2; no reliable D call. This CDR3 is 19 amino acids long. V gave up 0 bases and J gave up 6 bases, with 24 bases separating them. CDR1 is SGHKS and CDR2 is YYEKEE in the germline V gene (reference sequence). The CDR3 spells CASSLVLGASRRYSGELFF. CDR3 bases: TGTGCCAGCAGCTTGGTACTGGGCGCGTCTAGACGATACTCCGGGGAGCTGTTTTTT.

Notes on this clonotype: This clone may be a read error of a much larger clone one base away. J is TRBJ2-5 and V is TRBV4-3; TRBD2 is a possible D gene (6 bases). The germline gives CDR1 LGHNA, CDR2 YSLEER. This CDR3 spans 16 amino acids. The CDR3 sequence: CASRQDHRGGAETQYF. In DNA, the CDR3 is TGCGCCAGCCGCCAAGATCATCGGGGAGGCGCAGAGACCCAGTACTTC.

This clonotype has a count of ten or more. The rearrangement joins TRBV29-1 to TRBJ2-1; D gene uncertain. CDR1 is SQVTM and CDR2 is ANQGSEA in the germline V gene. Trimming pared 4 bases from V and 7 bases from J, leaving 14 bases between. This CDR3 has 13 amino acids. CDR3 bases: TGCAGCGTTGGTGACCGTCCCGCAAATGAGCAGTTCTTC. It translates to CSVGDRPANEQFF.

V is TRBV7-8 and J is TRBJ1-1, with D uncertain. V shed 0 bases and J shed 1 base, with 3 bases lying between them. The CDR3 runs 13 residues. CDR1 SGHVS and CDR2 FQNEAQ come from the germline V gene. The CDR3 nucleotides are TGTGCCAGCAGCTTAGCGACGAACACTGAAGCTTTCTTT. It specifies CASSLATNTEAFF.

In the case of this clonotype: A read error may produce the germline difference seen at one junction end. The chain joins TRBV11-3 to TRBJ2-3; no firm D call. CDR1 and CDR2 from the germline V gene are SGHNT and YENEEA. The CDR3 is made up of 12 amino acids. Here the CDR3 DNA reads TGTGCCAGCAGCCCTAACACAGATATGCAGTATTTT. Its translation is CASSPNTDMQYF.

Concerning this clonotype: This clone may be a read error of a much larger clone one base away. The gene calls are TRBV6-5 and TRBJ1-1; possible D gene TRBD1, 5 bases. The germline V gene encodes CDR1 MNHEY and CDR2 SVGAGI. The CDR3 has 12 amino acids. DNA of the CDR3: TGTGCCAGCCAAGGGGCGCACACTGAAGCTTCCTTT. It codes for CASQGAHTEASF.

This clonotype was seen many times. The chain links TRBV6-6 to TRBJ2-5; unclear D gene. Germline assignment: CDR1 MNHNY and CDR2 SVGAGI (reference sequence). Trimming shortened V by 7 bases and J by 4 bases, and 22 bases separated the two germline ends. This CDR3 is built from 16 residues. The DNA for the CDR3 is TGTGCCAGCAAACCGCTGTCGGCCAACCCCCCAGAGACCCAGTACTTC. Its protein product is CASKPLSANPPETQYF.

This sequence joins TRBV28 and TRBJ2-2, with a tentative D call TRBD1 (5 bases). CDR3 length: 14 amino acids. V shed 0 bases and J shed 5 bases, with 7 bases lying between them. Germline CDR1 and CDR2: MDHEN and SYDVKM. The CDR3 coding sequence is TGTGCCAGCAGTTTATGGGACAAAACCGGGGAGCTGTTTTTT. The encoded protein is CASSLWDKTGELFF.

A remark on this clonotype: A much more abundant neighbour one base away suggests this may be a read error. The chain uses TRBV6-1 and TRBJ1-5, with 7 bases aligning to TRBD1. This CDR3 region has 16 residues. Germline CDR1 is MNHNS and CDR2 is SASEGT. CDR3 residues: CTSSEARGRGNQPQHF. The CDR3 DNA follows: TGTACCAGCAGTGAAGCGAGGGGGCGTGGAAATCAGCCCCAGCATTTT.

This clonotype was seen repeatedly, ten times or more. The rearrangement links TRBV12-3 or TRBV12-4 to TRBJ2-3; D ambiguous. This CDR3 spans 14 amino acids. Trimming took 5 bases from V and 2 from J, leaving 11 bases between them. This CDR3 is CASSPWTDTDTQYF. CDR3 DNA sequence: TGTGCCAGCAGTCCTTGGACCGACACAGATACGCAGTATTTT.

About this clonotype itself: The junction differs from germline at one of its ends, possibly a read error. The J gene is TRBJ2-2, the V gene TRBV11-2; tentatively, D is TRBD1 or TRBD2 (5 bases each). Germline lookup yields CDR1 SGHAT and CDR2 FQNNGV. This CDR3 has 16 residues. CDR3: CASSPGRRANIGELFF. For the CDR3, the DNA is TGTGCCAGCAGCCCAGGTCGCAGGGCGAACATCGGGGAGCTGTTTTTC.

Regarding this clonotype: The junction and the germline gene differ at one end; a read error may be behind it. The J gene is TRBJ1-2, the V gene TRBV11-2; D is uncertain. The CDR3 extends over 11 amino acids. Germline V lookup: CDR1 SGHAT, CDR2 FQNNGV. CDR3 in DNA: TGTGACAGCAGCTCCCCGGGGGGCTACACCTTC. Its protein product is CDSSSPGGYTF.

The CDR3 DNA follows: TGTGTCAGTCGTTCAGGCGGCACAGGGGAAAGGCCCCAGCATTTT. The encoded protein is CVSRSGGTGERPQHF. V gene TRBV6-2 or TRBV6-3 combines with J gene TRBJ1-5, with 7 bases lining up with TRBD1. Per germline, CDR1 MNHEY and CDR2 SVGEGT. The CDR3 extends over 15 amino acids.